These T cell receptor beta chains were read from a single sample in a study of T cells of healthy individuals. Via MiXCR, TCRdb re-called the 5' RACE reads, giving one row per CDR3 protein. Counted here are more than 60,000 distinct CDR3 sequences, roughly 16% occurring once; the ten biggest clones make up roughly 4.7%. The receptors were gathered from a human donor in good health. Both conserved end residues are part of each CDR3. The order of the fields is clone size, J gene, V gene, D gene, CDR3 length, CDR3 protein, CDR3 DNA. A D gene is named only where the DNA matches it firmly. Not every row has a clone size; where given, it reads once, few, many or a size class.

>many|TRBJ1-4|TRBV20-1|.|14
CSARDVQGSEKLFF
TGCAGTGCTAGAGATGTTCAGGGGAGTGAAAAACTGTTTTTT
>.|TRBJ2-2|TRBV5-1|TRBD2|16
CASSRIAGTNTGELFF
TGCGCCAGCAGCCGTATAGCGGGGACGAACACCGGGGAGCTGTTTTTT
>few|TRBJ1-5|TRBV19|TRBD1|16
CASRYGGQGGNQPQHF
TGTGCCAGTAGGTATGGGGGGCAGGGGGGCAATCAGCCCCAGCATTTT
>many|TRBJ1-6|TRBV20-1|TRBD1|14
CSASRQGYNSPLHF
TGCAGTGCTAGTCGACAGGGCTATAATTCACCCCTCCACTTT
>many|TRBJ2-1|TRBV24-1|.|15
CATSSRETAYNEQFF
TGTGCCACCAGCTCAAGGGAGACCGCCTACAATGAGCAGTTCTTC
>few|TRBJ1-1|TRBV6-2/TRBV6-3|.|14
CASSPPGGRTEAFF
TGTGCCAGCAGTCCCCCGGGGGGTCGGACTGAAGCTTTCTTT
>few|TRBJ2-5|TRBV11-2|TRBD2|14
CASSSGREVVTQYF
TGTGCCAGCAGCTCGGGGCGGGAGGTTGTGACCCAGTACTTC
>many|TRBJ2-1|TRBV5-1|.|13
CASGVQPSSEQFF
TGCGCCAGCGGGGTGCAGCCTTCCAGTGAGCAGTTCTTC
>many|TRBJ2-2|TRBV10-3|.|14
CAIRAGQNTGELFF
TGTGCCATCAGGGCGGGTCAGAACACCGGGGAGCTGTTTTTT
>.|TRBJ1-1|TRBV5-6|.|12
CASSYGQYRVFF
TGTGCCAGCAGCTACGGACAATATCGGGTTTTCTTT
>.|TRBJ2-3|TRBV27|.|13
CASSLNGPDTQYF
TGTGCCAGCAGTCTTAATGGTCCAGATACGCAGTATTTT
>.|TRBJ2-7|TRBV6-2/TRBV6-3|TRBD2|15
CASRILAGGPYEQYF
TGTGCCAGCAGAATATTAGCGGGAGGACCTTACGAGCAGTACTTC
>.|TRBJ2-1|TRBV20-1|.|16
CSARAAGDLTYNEQFF
TGCAGTGCTAGAGCGGCAGGGGACCTCACCTACAATGAGCAGTTCTTC
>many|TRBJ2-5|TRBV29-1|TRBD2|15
CSVEFSQRGGETQYF
TGCAGCGTTGAATTTTCCCAGCGGGGTGGGGAGACCCAGTACTTC
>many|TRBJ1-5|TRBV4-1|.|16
CASSQYGGPADQPQHF
TGCGCCAGCAGCCAGTATGGCGGGCCTGCGGATCAGCCCCAGCATTTT
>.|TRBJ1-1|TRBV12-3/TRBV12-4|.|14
CASTSGRMNTEAFF
TGTGCCAGCACCTCGGGACGGATGAACACTGAAGCTTTCTTT
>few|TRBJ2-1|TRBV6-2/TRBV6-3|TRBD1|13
CASSRTGGNEQFF
TGTGCCAGCAGCCGGACAGGAGGCAATGAGCAGTTCTTC
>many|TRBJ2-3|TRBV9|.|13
CASSVSDTDTQYF
TGTGCCAGCAGCGTTTCAGACACAGATACGCAGTATTTT
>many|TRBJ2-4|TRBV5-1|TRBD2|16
CASSLSLAGGTDIQYF
TGCGCCAGCAGCTTATCCTTAGCGGGAGGGACTGACATTCAGTACTTC
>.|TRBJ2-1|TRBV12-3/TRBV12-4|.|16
CASSLRSPLLGNEQFF
TGTGCCAGCAGTTTAAGGTCCCCCCTATTAGGTAATGAGCAGTTCTTC
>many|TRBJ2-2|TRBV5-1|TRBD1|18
CASSFDYPHRGYTGELFF
TGCGCCAGCAGCTTTGATTACCCCCACAGGGGTTACACCGGGGAGCTGTTTTTT
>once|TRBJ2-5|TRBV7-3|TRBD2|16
CASSLASTSGQETQYF
TGTGCTAGCAGCTTAGCTTCGACTAGCGGCCAAGAGACCCAGTACTTC
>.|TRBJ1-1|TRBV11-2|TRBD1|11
CASSLGIDRDF
TGTGCCAGCAGCTTGGGCATTGACAGGGACTTT
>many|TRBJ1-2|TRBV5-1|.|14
CASSLEAANYGYTF
TGCGCCAGCAGCTTGGAGGCAGCTAACTATGGCTACACCTTC
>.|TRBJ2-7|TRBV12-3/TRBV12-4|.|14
CASRPHGSGYEQYF
TGTGCCAGCAGACCTCATGGAAGCGGATACGAGCAGTACTTC
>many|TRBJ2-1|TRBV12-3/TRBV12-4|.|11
CASRHYNEQFF
TGTGCCAGCAGACATTACAATGAGCAGTTCTTC